The present entry profiles one T cell receptor beta chain with its context. Sample time point: newly diagnosed GD, antithyroid drugs for less than 3 months. PBMCs were the source of the RNA used for TCR sequencing. The source of the sample is a study of regulatory T cells in long-lasting Graves disease. The CDR3 loop spans 18 amino acids. Germline trimming cut 1 base from V and 5 bases from J; bases unmatched to any gene: 13. CDR1 and CDR2 from the germline V gene are SGHVS and FNYEAQ. The TCR beta library used iRepertoire HTBI primers with Arm-PCR amplification of CDR3. TCRdb reanalysed the multiplex PCR reads using MiXCR and keeps one entry per CDR3 protein. The data hold 200,000 to 250,000 distinct CDR3 sequences, with approximately 16% observed a single time.

The receptor was isolated from a female donor with Graves disease. The V and J genes are TRBV7-6 and TRBJ2-5; 10 bases are a match to TRBD1. This sample comprised peripheral blood mononuclear cells (PBMCs), obtained at new diagnosis, from a patient treated with antithyroid drugs. The CDR3 DNA reads as TGTGCCAGCAGCTTAGATATAGGGGGGACAGGGGATACGGAGACCCAGTACTTC. This translates into CASSLDIGGTGDTETQYF.